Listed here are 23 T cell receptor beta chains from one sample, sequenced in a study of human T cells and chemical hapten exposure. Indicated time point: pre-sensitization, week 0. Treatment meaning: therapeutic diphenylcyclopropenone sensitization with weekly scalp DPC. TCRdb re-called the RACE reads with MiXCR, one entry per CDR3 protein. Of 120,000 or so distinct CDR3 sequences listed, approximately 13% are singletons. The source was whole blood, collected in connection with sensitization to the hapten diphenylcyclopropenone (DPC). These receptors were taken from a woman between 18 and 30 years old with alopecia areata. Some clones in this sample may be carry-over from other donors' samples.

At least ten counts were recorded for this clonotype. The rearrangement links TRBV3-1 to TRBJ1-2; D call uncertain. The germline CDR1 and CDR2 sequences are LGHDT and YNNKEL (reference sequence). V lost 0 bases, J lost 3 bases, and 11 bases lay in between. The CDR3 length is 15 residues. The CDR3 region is CASSQDLTRDYGYTF. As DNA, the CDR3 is TGTGCCAGCAGCCAAGATCTCACTCGGGACTATGGCTACACCTTC.

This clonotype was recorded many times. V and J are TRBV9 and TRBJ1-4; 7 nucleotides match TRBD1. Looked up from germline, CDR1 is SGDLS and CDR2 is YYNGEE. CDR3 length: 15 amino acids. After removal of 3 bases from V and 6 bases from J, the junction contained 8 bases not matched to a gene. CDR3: CASSGSGTAHEKLFF. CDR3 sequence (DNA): TGTGCCAGCAGCGGTTCCGGGACAGCCCATGAAAAACTGTTTTTT.

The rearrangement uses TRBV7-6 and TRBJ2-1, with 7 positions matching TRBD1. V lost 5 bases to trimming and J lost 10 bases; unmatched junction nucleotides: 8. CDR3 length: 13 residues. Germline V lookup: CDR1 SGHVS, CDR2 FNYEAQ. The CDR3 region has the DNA TGTGCCAGCAGCCCCCCTCCGGGACAGGAGCAGTTCTTC. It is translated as CASSPPPGQEQFF.

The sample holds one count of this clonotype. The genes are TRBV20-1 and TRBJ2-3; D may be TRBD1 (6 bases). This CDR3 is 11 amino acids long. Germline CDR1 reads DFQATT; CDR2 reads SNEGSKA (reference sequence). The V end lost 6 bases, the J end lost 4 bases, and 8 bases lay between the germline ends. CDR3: CSARQADTQYF. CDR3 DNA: TGCAGTGCCCGACAGGCAGATACGCAGTATTTT.

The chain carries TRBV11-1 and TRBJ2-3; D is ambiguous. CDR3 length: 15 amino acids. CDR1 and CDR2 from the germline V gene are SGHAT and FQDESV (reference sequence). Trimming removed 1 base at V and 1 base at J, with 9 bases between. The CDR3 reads CASSLGGYRTDTQYF. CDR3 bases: TGTGCCAGCAGCTTAGGAGGATATCGCACAGATACGCAGTATTTT.

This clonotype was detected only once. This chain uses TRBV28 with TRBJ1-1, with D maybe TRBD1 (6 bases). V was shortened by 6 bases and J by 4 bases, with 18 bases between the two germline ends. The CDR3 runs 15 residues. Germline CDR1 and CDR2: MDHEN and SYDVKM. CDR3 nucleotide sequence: TGTGCCAGCAGCCTATGGGTAGGGGGTGTCACTGAAGCTTTCTTT. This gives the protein CASSLWVGGVTEAFF.

CDR3: CASSTQVGENTEAFF. Written as DNA, the CDR3 is TGTGCCAGCAGCACACAGGTGGGGGAGAACACTGAAGCTTTCTTT. The genes are TRBV21-1 and TRBJ1-1; TRBD1 is the table's D call and was not checked against the DNA. TRBV21-1 is marked as a pseudogene. This CDR3 is 15 amino acids long.

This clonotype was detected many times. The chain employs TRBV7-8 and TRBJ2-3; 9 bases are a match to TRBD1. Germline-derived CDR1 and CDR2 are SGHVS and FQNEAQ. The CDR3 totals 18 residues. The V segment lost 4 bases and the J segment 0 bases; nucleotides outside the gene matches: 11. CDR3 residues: CASSSKPGQGSSTDTQYF. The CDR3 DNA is TGTGCCAGCAGCTCCAAGCCGGGACAGGGATCTAGCACAGATACGCAGTATTTT. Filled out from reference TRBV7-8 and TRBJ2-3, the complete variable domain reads GAGVSQSPRYKVAKRGQDVALRCDPISGHVSLFWYQQALGQGPEFLTYFQNEAQLDKSGLPSDRFFAERPEGSVSTLKIQRTQQEDSAVYLCASSSKPGQGSSTDTQYFGPGTRLTVL.

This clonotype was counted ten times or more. CDR3 nucleotides: TGTGCCAGCAGCTTAGGTCAAAGGGGCACCGGGGAGCTGTTTTTT. Its protein is CASSLGQRGTGELFF. This chain connects TRBV7-9 to TRBJ2-2, with D possibly being TRBD1 (5 bases). Deletions cut 1 base from V and 4 bases from J, with 10 bases between. The germline gives CDR1 SEHNR, CDR2 FQNEAQ (reference sequence). The CDR3 runs to 15 residues.

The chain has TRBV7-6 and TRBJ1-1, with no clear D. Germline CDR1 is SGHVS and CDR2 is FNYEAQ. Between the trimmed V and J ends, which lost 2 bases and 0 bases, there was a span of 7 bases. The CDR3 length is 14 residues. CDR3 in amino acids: CASSLYSMNTEAFF. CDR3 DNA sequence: TGTGCCAGCAGCTTATACAGTATGAACACTGAAGCTTTCTTT.

The CDR3 loop reads CASSHGTGNEQFF. The CDR3 nucleotides read TGTGCCAGCAGCCATGGGACAGGGAATGAGCAGTTCTTC. The chain couples TRBV3-1 to TRBJ2-1; 9 positions agree with TRBD1. CDR1 LGHDT and CDR2 YNNKEL come from the germline V gene (reference sequence). The J segment lost 7 bases and the V segment lost 3 bases, leaving 1 base of the junction unmatched. The CDR3 is 13 amino acids.

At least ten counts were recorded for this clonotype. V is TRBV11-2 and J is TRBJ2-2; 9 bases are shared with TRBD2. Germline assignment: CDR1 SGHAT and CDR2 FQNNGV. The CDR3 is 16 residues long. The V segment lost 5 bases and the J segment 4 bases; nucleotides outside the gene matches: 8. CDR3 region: CASSVMGLAFTGELFF. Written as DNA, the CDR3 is TGTGCCAGCAGCGTGATGGGACTAGCTTTCACCGGGGAGCTGTTTTTT.

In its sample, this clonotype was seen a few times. The CDR3, as DNA: TGCAGCGTTGAAACAGGGACAGAGACCCAGTACTTC. This gives the protein CSVETGTETQYF. The chain uses TRBV29-1 and TRBJ2-5, with a possible D match to TRBD1 (6 bases). Germline CDR1 reads SQVTM; CDR2 reads ANQGSEA. V lost 2 bases and J 4 bases, leaving 8 bases between the germline ends. This CDR3 has 12 amino acids.

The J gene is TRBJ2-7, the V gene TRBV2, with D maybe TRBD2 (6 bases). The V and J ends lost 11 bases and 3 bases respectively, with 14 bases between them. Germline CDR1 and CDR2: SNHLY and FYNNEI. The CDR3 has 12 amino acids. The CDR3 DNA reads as TGTGCCGGGCGGGGCAGGGACTACGAGCAGTACTTC. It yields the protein CAGRGRDYEQYF.

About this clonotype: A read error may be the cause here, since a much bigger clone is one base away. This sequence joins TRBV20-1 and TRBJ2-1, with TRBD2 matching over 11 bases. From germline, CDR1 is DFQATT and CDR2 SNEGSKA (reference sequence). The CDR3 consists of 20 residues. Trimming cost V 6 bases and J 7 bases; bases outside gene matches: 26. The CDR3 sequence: CSAPPVISGGDQRIGNEQFF. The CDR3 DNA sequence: TGCAGTGCGCCACCCGTAATTAGCGGGGGGGACCAAAGGATCGGTAATGAGCAGTTCTTC.

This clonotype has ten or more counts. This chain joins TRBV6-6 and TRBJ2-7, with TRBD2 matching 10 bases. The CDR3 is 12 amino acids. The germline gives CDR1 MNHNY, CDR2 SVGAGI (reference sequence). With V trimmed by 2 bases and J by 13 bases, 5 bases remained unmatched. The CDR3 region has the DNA TGTGCCAGCAGTTACAGGGGACTAGCGAGATACTTC. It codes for CASSYRGLARYF.

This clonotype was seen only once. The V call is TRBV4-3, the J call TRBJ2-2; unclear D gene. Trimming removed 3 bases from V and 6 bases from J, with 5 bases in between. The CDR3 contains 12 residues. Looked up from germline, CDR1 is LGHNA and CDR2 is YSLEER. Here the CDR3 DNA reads TGCGCCAGCAGCCACCGTCCCGGGGAGCTGTTTTTT. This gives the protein CASSHRPGELFF.

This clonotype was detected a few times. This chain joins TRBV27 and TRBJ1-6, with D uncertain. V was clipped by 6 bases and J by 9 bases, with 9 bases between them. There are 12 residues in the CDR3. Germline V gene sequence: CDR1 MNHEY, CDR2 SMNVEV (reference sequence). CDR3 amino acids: CASRSGGSPLHF. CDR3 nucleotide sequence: TGTGCCAGCAGAAGCGGAGGTTCACCCCTCCACTTT.

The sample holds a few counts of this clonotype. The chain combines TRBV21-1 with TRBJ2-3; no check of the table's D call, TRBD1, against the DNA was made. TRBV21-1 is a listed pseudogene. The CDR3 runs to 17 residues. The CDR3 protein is CASSKNGVRGCTDTQYF. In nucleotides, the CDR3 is TGTGCCAGCAGCAAAAATGGTGTTCGGGGGTGCACAGATACGCAGTATTTT.

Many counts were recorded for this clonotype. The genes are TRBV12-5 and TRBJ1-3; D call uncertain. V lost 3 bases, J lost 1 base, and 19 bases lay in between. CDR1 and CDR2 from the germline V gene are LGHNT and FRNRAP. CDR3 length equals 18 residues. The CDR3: CASGFTDRRLTSGNTIYF. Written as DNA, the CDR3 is TGTGCTAGTGGTTTCACCGACCGGAGGCTGACGTCTGGAAACACCATATATTTT.

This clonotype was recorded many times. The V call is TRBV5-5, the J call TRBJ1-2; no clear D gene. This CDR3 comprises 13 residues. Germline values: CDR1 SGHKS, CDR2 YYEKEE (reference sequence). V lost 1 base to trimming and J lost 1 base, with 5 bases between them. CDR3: CASSLRHNYGYTF. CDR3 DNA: TGTGCCAGCAGCTTGAGGCATAACTATGGCTACACCTTC.

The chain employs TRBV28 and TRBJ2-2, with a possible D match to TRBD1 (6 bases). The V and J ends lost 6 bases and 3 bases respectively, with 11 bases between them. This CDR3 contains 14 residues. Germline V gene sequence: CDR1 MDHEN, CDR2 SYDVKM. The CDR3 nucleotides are TGTGCCAGCAGGGGGGCCTTGGACACCGGGGAGCTGTTTTTT. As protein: CASRGALDTGELFF.

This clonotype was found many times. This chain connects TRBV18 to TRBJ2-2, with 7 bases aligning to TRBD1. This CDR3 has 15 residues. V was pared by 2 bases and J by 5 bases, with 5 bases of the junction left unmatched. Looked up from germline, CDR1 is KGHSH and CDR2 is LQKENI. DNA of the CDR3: TGTGCCAGCTCACCAAGGGACAGTCGAACCGGGGAGCTGTTTTTT. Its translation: CASSPRDSRTGELFF.